A selection of T cell receptor beta chains follows, all from one sample in a study of blood T cell repertoires in COVID-19. TCRdb's table, derived via immunoSEQ multiplex PCR, lists solely in-frame clones and lacks some. The table lists 300,000 to 400,000 clones, approximately 87% of them singletons, with approximately 4% in the top ten. Material: peripheral blood. These receptors originate from a woman between 45 and 65 years old with active or convalescent COVID-19. CDR3s include the opening cysteine and the closing phenylalanine or tryptophan. Each record gives: clone size, V gene, D gene, J gene, CDR3 protein, CDR3 DNA. D genes are given only for firm matches. Rows may omit the clone size; those that give it use once, few, many or a size class.

abundance: .; v_gene: TRBV24-1; d_gene: .; j_gene: TRBJ1-1; CDR3aa: CATSDPQDQAFF; CDR3nt: TGTGCCACCAGTGACCCCCAGGATCAAGCTTTCTTT
abundance: .; v_gene: TRBV6-5; d_gene: .; j_gene: TRBJ1-2; CDR3aa: CASSTAGIYGYTF; CDR3nt: TGTGCCAGCAGTACAGCAGGGATATATGGCTACACCTTC
abundance: .; v_gene: TRBV5-5; d_gene: .; j_gene: TRBJ2-5; CDR3aa: CASSLYKPQETQYF; CDR3nt: TGTGCCAGCAGCTTGTACAAACCTCAAGAGACCCAGTACTTC
abundance: .; v_gene: TRBV6-5; d_gene: .; j_gene: TRBJ1-3; CDR3aa: CASSYDTDSGNTIYF; CDR3nt: TGTGCCAGCAGTTACGACACAGACTCTGGAAACACCATATATTTT
abundance: .; v_gene: TRBV28; d_gene: TRBD1; j_gene: TRBJ2-5; CDR3aa: CASSSSPGQVNMETQYF; CDR3nt: TGTGCCAGCAGTTCTTCCCCAGGACAGGTGAATATGGAGACCCAGTACTTC
abundance: .; v_gene: TRBV6-1; d_gene: .; j_gene: TRBJ1-5; CDR3aa: CASSERGGQPQHF; CDR3nt: TGTGCCAGCAGTGAAAGGGGGGGTCAGCCCCAGCATTTT
abundance: .; v_gene: TRBV11-3; d_gene: TRBD1; j_gene: TRBJ1-1; CDR3aa: CASSSGQGAQTEAFF; CDR3nt: TGTGCCAGCAGCTCCGGACAGGGGGCGCAGACTGAAGCTTTCTTT
abundance: .; v_gene: TRBV7-2; d_gene: TRBD1; j_gene: TRBJ2-7; CDR3aa: CASSPGVQGANF; CDR3nt: TGTGCCAGCAGCCCCGGGGTGCAGGGGGCTAACTTC
abundance: once; v_gene: TRBV4-3; d_gene: TRBD1; j_gene: TRBJ1-4; CDR3aa: CASSPFWDGTGDVKLFF; CDR3nt: TGCGCCAGCAGCCCCTTTTGGGACGGGACAGGGGATGTAAAACTGTTTTTT
abundance: .; v_gene: TRBV29-1; d_gene: .; j_gene: TRBJ1-1; CDR3aa: CSVVGGLEAFF; CDR3nt: TGCAGCGTTGTGGGAGGGCTTGAAGCTTTCTTT
abundance: once; v_gene: TRBV7-9; d_gene: .; j_gene: TRBJ1-6; CDR3aa: CASSPLAGSPLHF; CDR3nt: TGTGCCAGCAGCCCCCTCGCGGGTTCACCCCTCCACTTT
abundance: .; v_gene: TRBV6-5; d_gene: TRBD2; j_gene: TRBJ2-1; CDR3aa: CASSYTSGSPNEQFF; CDR3nt: TGTGCCAGCAGTTACACTAGCGGGAGCCCCAATGAGCAGTTCTTC
abundance: .; v_gene: TRBV5-1; d_gene: TRBD1; j_gene: TRBJ2-1; CDR3aa: CASRQGLGNEQFF; CDR3nt: TGCGCCAGCAGACAGGGGTTGGGGAATGAGCAGTTCTTC
abundance: .; v_gene: TRBV5-6; d_gene: TRBD1; j_gene: TRBJ1-5; CDR3aa: CASSSDRINQPQHF; CDR3nt: TGTGCCAGCAGCTCGGACAGGATAAATCAGCCCCAGCATTTT
abundance: .; v_gene: TRBV3-1/TRBV3-2; d_gene: .; j_gene: TRBJ2-3; CDR3aa: CASSQEGAGTQYF; CDR3nt: TGTGCCAGCAGCCAAGAGGGGGCTGGTACGCAGTATTTT
abundance: once; v_gene: TRBV28; d_gene: TRBD1; j_gene: TRBJ1-1; CDR3aa: CASSGQVGYTEAFF; CDR3nt: TGTGCCAGCAGTGGACAGGTTGGGTACACTGAAGCTTTCTTT
abundance: .; v_gene: TRBV7-2; d_gene: .; j_gene: TRBJ1-2; CDR3aa: CASSLGLWDTLKRDGYTF; CDR3nt: TGTGCCAGCAGCTTAGGTTTGTGGGACACTCTTAAGAGAGATGGCTACACCTTC
abundance: few; v_gene: TRBV5-8; d_gene: .; j_gene: TRBJ1-5; CDR3aa: CASSLGGNGQPQHF; CDR3nt: TGTGCCAGCAGTCTAGGGGGTAATGGACAGCCCCAGCATTTT
abundance: .; v_gene: TRBV4-1; d_gene: .; j_gene: TRBJ1-2; CDR3aa: CASNPAGLANYGYTF; CDR3nt: TGCGCCAGCAACCCGGCGGGGCTTGCTAACTATGGCTACACCTTC
abundance: .; v_gene: TRBV5-4; d_gene: .; j_gene: TRBJ1-3; CDR3aa: CASSPDGTYGNTIYF; CDR3nt: TGTGCCAGCAGCCCGGACGGGACATATGGAAACACCATATATTTT
abundance: .; v_gene: TRBV29-1; d_gene: .; j_gene: TRBJ1-2; CDR3aa: CSVGGGDGNYGYTF; CDR3nt: TGCAGCGTTGGAGGGGGTGACGGTAACTATGGCTACACCTTC
abundance: .; v_gene: TRBV15; d_gene: .; j_gene: TRBJ1-2; CDR3aa: CATSRPGATGQANYGYTF; CDR3nt: TGTGCCACCAGCAGACCAGGGGCGACAGGTCAGGCTAACTATGGCTACACCTTC
abundance: .; v_gene: TRBV19; d_gene: .; j_gene: TRBJ1-4; CDR3aa: CASSIDNAFEKLFF; CDR3nt: TGTGCCAGTAGTATAGACAACGCGTTCGAAAAACTGTTTTTT
abundance: .; v_gene: TRBV30; d_gene: TRBD1; j_gene: TRBJ1-2; CDR3aa: CAWIRDRSTNYGYTF; CDR3nt: TGTGCCTGGATCCGGGACAGGTCTACTAACTATGGCTACACCTTC
abundance: many; v_gene: TRBV19; d_gene: .; j_gene: TRBJ2-7; CDR3aa: CASSIEGALRNEQYF; CDR3nt: TGTGCCAGTAGTATAGAGGGAGCGTTAAGGAACGAGCAGTACTTC
abundance: .; v_gene: TRBV28; d_gene: TRBD2; j_gene: TRBJ2-1; CDR3aa: CASSFLLAGQTTTYNEQFF; CDR3nt: TGTGCCAGCAGTTTCCTCCTAGCGGGCCAAACCACGACCTACAATGAGCAGTTCTTC
abundance: few; v_gene: TRBV6-2/TRBV6-3; d_gene: TRBD1; j_gene: TRBJ1-2; CDR3aa: CASSYSIETGTATSNYGYTF; CDR3nt: TGTGCCAGCAGTTACTCGATCGAAACCGGGACAGCGACCTCTAACTATGGCTACACCTTC
abundance: .; v_gene: TRBV27; d_gene: TRBD1; j_gene: TRBJ1-2; CDR3aa: CASSLGTGGNYGYTF; CDR3nt: TGTGCCAGCAGCTTGGGGACAGGGGGAAACTATGGCTACACCTTC
abundance: .; v_gene: TRBV19; d_gene: .; j_gene: TRBJ1-6; CDR3aa: CASTPRREYNSPLHF; CDR3nt: TGTGCCAGTACCCCCAGGAGGGAATATAATTCACCCCTCCACTTT
abundance: .; v_gene: TRBV7-9; d_gene: TRBD1; j_gene: TRBJ2-6; CDR3aa: CASSLDRGHSGANVLTF; CDR3nt: TGTGCCAGCAGCTTGGACAGGGGCCACTCTGGGGCCAACGTCCTGACTTTC
abundance: once; v_gene: TRBV30; d_gene: TRBD1; j_gene: TRBJ1-6; CDR3aa: CAWSAGDRGHNSPLHF; CDR3nt: TGTGCCTGGAGTGCGGGGGACAGGGGGCATAATTCACCCCTCCACTTT
abundance: .; v_gene: TRBV5-8; d_gene: TRBD1; j_gene: TRBJ1-2; CDR3aa: CASSSTGQGYEGGYTF; CDR3nt: TGTGCCAGCAGCTCGACGGGACAGGGGTACGAGGGTGGCTACACCTTC
abundance: .; v_gene: TRBV27; d_gene: TRBD2; j_gene: TRBJ2-3; CDR3aa: CASSLLAAWGTDTQYF; CDR3nt: TGTGCCAGCAGTTTACTAGCGGCCTGGGGCACAGATACGCAGTATTTT